These 7 T cell receptor beta chains were all obtained from the same sample, sequenced in a study of brain T cells in children with intractable seizures. Clones were sequenced by immunoSEQ multiplex PCR, and TCRdb holds only the in-frame ones, with some missing. The table has hundreds of thousands of clones, over 90% seen once. Time point reported: blood from clinic visit 5 months post-surgery; TSC patient then seizure free. The starting material was peripheral blood, obtained roughly 5 months after surgery. All receptors come from a boy under three years old with tuberous sclerosis and intractable seizures.

In its sample, this clone was seen once. The genes are TRBV4-2 and TRBJ1-1; TRBD1 is a possible D gene (5 bases). The germline V gene encodes CDR1 LGHNA and CDR2 YNFKEQ. This CDR3 is 14 amino acids long. V was trimmed by 8 bases and J by 6 bases, leaving 19 bases between them. The CDR3 spells CASRESGLSSEAFF. Here the CDR3 DNA reads TGTGCCAGCCGAGAATCAGGGTTAAGCTCTGAAGCTTTCTTT.

J is TRBJ1-2 and V is TRBV6-5, with 7 positions matching TRBD1. The germline V gene has CDR1 MNHEY and CDR2 SVGAGI. CDR3 length: 15 amino acids. With V trimmed by 2 bases and J by 2 bases, 5 bases remained unmatched. The CDR3 is CASSYGRTGNYGYTF. Here the CDR3 DNA reads TGTGCCAGCAGTTACGGTAGGACAGGCAACTATGGCTACACCTTC.

The rearrangement links TRBV29-1 to TRBJ1-1, with no clear D. CDR3 length: 12 amino acids. The V end lost 2 bases, the J end lost 5 bases, and 9 bases lay between the germline ends. Looked up from germline, CDR1 is SQVTM and CDR2 is ANQGSEA. The CDR3: CSVEQERTEAFF. In DNA, the CDR3 is TGCAGCGTTGAACAGGAGAGAACTGAAGCTTTCTTT.

The genes are TRBV6-6 and TRBJ1-2; a weak D match, TRBD1 (5 bases). The CDR3 consists of 13 residues. The germline V gene has CDR1 MNHNY and CDR2 SVGAGI (reference sequence). The V end lost 5 bases, the J end lost 4 bases, and 11 bases lay between the germline ends. The CDR3 spells CASSQDTLYGYTF. The DNA of the CDR3 is TGTGCCAGCAGTCAGGACACCCTCTATGGCTACACCTTC.

The chain combines TRBV28 with TRBJ1-2; 7 bases line up with TRBD1. The CDR3 consists of 16 residues. Germline V gene lookup returns CDR1 MDHEN and CDR2 SYDVKM. V gave up 7 bases and J gave up 5 bases; unmatched junction bases: 16. The CDR3 reads CASTPPEGTAAYGYTF. CDR3 nucleotide sequence: TGTGCCAGCACCCCACCGGAGGGGACAGCGGCTTATGGCTACACCTTC.

The rearrangement uses TRBV27 and TRBJ1-2; 7 nucleotides agree with TRBD1. The V and J ends lost 6 bases and 4 bases, in that order; junction bases with no gene match: 5. The CDR3 runs 13 residues. Germline lookup yields CDR1 MNHEY and CDR2 SMNVEV (reference sequence). The CDR3 DNA reads as TGTGCCAGCAGACGGGACAGAGGCTATGGCTACACCTTC. This encodes CASRRDRGYGYTF.

CDR3 in amino acids: CATSVEGRPQHF. DNA for the CDR3: TGTGCCACCAGTGTTGAGGGGAGGCCCCAGCATTTT. This sequence joins TRBV24-1 and TRBJ1-5; D is perhaps TRBD1 (5 bases). This CDR3 has 12 residues. Trimming took off 5 bases at V and 9 bases at J, with 10 bases between the two ends. Germline-derived CDR1 and CDR2 are KGHDR and SFDVKD.